This TCR beta chain was sequenced during a study of human T cells and chemical hapten exposure. Time point noted: pre-sensitization, week 0. Treatment specified: therapeutic diphenylcyclopropenone sensitization with weekly scalp DPC. TCRdb re-called the RACE reads with MiXCR, one entry per CDR3 protein. The repertoire has roughly 100,000 distinct CDR3 sequences, roughly 9.1% of them found once; the top ten carry around 3.6%. Trimming removed 4 bases from V and 5 bases from J; junction bases left unmatched: 6. The CDR3 runs to 13 residues. The V gene's germline CDR1 is SQVTM and CDR2 ANQGSEA. The receptor was derived from a woman between 40 and 50 years old with alopecia areata. Some clones in this sample may be carry-over from other donors' samples. This specimen was whole blood, taken in connection with sensitization to the hapten diphenylcyclopropenone (DPC). This chain connects TRBV29-1 to TRBJ2-5; TRBD2 matches 8 bases. CDR3: CSVVAGGRETQYF. DNA for the CDR3: TGCAGCGTTGTCGCGGGGGGACGTGAGACCCAGTACTTC.